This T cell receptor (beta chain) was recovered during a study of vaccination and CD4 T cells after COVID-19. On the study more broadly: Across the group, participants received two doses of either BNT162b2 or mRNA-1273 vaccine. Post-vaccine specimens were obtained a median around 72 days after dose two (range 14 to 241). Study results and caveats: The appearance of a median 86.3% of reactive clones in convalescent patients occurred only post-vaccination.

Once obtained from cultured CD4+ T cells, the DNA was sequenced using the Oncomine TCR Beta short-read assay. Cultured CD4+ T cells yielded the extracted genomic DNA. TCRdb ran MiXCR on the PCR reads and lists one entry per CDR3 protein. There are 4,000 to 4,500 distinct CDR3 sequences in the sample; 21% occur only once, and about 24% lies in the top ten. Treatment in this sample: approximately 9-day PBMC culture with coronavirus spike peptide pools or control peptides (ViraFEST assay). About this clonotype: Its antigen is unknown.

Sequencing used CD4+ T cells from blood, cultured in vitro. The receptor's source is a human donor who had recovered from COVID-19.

DNA for the CDR3: TGTGCCAGCAGCTTAGAAGAGGGATTCAATCAGCCCCAGCATTTT. This codes for CASSLEEGFNQPQHF. The chain combines TRBV7-2 with TRBJ1-5; D gene uncertain. Germline loops: CDR1 SGHTA, CDR2 FQGNSA. This CDR3 is 15 amino acids long. V dropped 1 base and J dropped 3 bases, with 10 bases sitting between them.